What follows are 19 T cell receptor beta chains derived from one specimen sequenced in a study of post-analysis software for immune sequencing data. General study points: Four or five TRBV segments, TRBV5-6, TRBV5-1 and TRBV20-1 among them, were found more frequent in patients than controls.

Antigens of these TCRs are unknown. TCR beta libraries were prepared from cDNA with unique molecular identifiers. MiXCR, run by TCRdb on the PCR reads, gives a single entry per CDR3 protein. The data show some 370,000 distinct CDR3 sequences, about a third seen once. The sample consisted of blood. Every receptor here comes from a girl aged 10-17 years with multiple sclerosis.

This clonotype occurred a few times. The chain links TRBV28 to TRBJ2-7; D is unclear. The CDR3 contains 12 residues. Germline assignment: CDR1 MDHEN and CDR2 SYDVKM. V dropped 2 bases and J dropped 3 bases, with 5 bases sitting between them. The CDR3 DNA is TGTGCCAGCAGTTTACTAAACTACGAGCAGTACTTC. Translated: CASSLLNYEQYF.

The chain joins TRBV7-2 to TRBJ2-2; TRBD2 matches at 7 bases. V dropped 3 bases and J dropped 1; count of bases not matched to a gene: 8. The V gene's germline CDR1 is SGHTA and CDR2 FQGNSA. The CDR3 runs to 17 residues. The CDR3 nucleotides read TGTGCCAGCAGCTTGAAGTCGGCTAGCGGGAACACCGGGGAGCTGTTTTTT. Translation: CASSLKSASGNTGELFF.

Of note for this clonotype: The junction departs from the called germline gene at one end, perhaps through a read error. The rearrangement uses TRBV7-2 and TRBJ2-7, with D possibly TRBD2 on 5 matching bases. The CDR3 runs to 15 residues. Germline values: CDR1 SGHTA, CDR2 FQGNSA. In DNA form, the CDR3 reads TGTGCCGGCAGCTTGGACCTCGGGGTTAGCCAACCTCAGTACTTC. Protein: CAGSLDLGVSQPQYF. The full variable domain, in which reference TRBV7-2 and TRBJ2-7 provide the parts outside the CDR3, is GAGVSQSPSNKVTEKGKDVELRCDPISGHTALYWYRQSLGQGLEFLIYFQGNSAPDKSGLPSDRFSAERTGGSVSTLTIQRTQQEDSAVYLCAGSLDLGVSQPQYFGPGTRLTVT.

The chain links TRBV9 to TRBJ2-7, with D perhaps matching TRBD1 (5 bases). This CDR3 contains 13 residues. Per the germline V gene, CDR1 is SGDLS and CDR2 is YYNGEE. Trimming took off 3 bases at V and 6 bases at J, with 13 bases between the two ends. In DNA, the CDR3 is TGTGCCAGCAGCGAGGGGTTGTCCGGCGAGCAGTACTTC. Translation: CASSEGLSGEQYF.

The rearrangement links TRBV7-2 to TRBJ2-1, with 12 bases lining up with TRBD1. Trimming cost V 3 bases and J 10 bases; bases outside gene matches: 7. CDR3 length: 15 amino acids. In germline, CDR1 is SGHTA, CDR2 FQGNSA. This chain's CDR3 is CASSLGQGALGEQFF. CDR3 nucleotides: TGTGCCAGCAGCTTGGGACAGGGGGCGCTGGGGGAGCAGTTCTTC.

The chain couples TRBV12-3 or TRBV12-4 to TRBJ1-1; no firm D call. The CDR3 extends over 13 amino acids. Trimming shortened V by 1 base and J by 12 bases, and 15 bases separated the two germline ends. This chain's CDR3 is CASSLEARYQTFF. CDR3 coding DNA: TGTGCCAGCAGTTTAGAGGCACGCTATCAAACTTTCTTT.

The CDR3 loop is CASTFTSGGADEQFF. CDR3 DNA sequence: TGTGCCAGCACCTTTACTAGCGGGGGGGCCGATGAGCAGTTCTTC. J is TRBJ2-1 and V is TRBV11-2, with 13 bases that match TRBD2. CDR3 length equals 15 residues. The V gene end was trimmed by 7 bases and the J gene end by 8 bases; junction bases not matched to a gene: 8. The germline V gene encodes CDR1 SGHAT and CDR2 FQNNGV.

The J gene is TRBJ1-2, the V gene TRBV12-3 or TRBV12-4; D is unresolved. Trimming cost V 5 bases and J 4 bases, with 17 bases left between them. There are 15 residues in the CDR3. The CDR3 spells CASSLRFGVIYGYTF. The CDR3 DNA is TGTGCCAGCAGTCTCCGATTTGGGGTCATCTATGGCTACACCTTC.

CDR3 loop: CASSPGTSGGASYNEQFF. CDR3 sequence (DNA): TGTGCCAGCAGCCCGGGGACTAGCGGGGGGGCCTCCTACAATGAGCAGTTCTTC. J is TRBJ2-1 and V is TRBV7-9; 16 nucleotides match TRBD2. The CDR3 has 18 amino acids. Germline CDR1 is SEHNR and CDR2 is FQNEAQ (reference sequence). The V gene end was trimmed by 5 bases and the J gene end by 0 bases; junction bases not matched to a gene: 4.

The V gene is TRBV9, the J gene TRBJ2-1, with 8 nucleotides matching TRBD2. The V and J ends lost 3 bases and 4 bases, in that order; junction bases with no gene match: 9. This CDR3 is 16 amino acids long. The germline CDR1 and CDR2 sequences are SGDLS and YYNGEE. The DNA for the CDR3 is TGTGCCAGCAGCGCATACGGGGGGGCCGAGTACAATGAGCAGTTCTTC. Translation: CASSAYGGAEYNEQFF.

The chain recombines TRBV6-2 or TRBV6-3 with TRBJ2-7; the D gene is possibly TRBD2 (5 bases). Germline V lookup: CDR1 MNHEY, CDR2 SVGEGT. Trimming left V 2 bases short and J 6 bases short, with 8 bases between. The CDR3 has 12 amino acids. The DNA of the CDR3 is TGTGCCAGCAGTTACCTGCGGGTCGAGCAGTACTTC. Translating gives CASSYLRVEQYF.

V gene TRBV6-1 combines with J gene TRBJ2-4, with 7 bases matching TRBD1. The CDR3 spans 20 residues. V was clipped by 6 bases and J by 2 bases; unmatched bases: 22. The V gene's germline CDR1 is MNHNS and CDR2 SASEGT. The CDR3 loop is CASRARDRLLGPKTKNIQYF. Here the CDR3 DNA reads TGTGCCAGCAGGGCCCGGGACAGACTCCTGGGGCCAAAAACCAAAAACATTCAGTACTTC.

Comments on this clonotype: One end of the junction fails to match germline, which may point to a read error. The J gene is TRBJ2-7, the V gene TRBV7-2; 7 nucleotides match TRBD2. Germline lookup yields CDR1 SGHTA and CDR2 FQGNSA. This CDR3 spans 15 amino acids. The CDR3 coding sequence is TGTGCCAGCAGCTTAGATCGAAGCGGGATCTACGAGCATTACTTC. This encodes CASSLDRSGIYEHYF.

This clonotype has just a few counts. The chain couples TRBV20-1 to TRBJ1-5, with 9 bases aligning to TRBD1. V lost 1 base and J lost 7; bases outside the gene matches: 5. The CDR3 loop spans 14 amino acids. The germline V gene encodes CDR1 DFQATT and CDR2 SNEGSKA (reference sequence). The chain's CDR3 is CSARGGQGGQPQHF. The CDR3 DNA reads TGCAGTGCTAGAGGGGGACAGGGAGGACAGCCCCAGCATTTT.

This clonotype was detected a few times. The chain uses TRBV5-1 and TRBJ2-4, with 11 bases that match TRBD2. The length of the CDR3 is 16 residues. CDR1 and CDR2 (germline): SGHRS, YFSETQ. V lost 0 bases, J lost 2 bases, and 1 base stayed unmatched. CDR3 bases: TGCGCCAGCAGCTTGGGACTAGCGGGGACCAAAAACATTCAGTACTTC. As protein: CASSLGLAGTKNIQYF.

This clonotype has just a few counts. CDR3 DNA sequence: TGTGCCAGCAGTTTCTTGGGCAATCAGCCCCAGCATTTT. Amino acids: CASSFLGNQPQHF. The chain recombines TRBV12-3 or TRBV12-4 with TRBJ1-5, with D unclear. The V end was cut by 3 bases, the J end by 2 bases, with 5 bases between. The length of the CDR3 is 13 residues.

V is TRBV20-1 and J is TRBJ2-4, with 8 bases that match TRBD2. The assigned J gene may be wrong: the sequence end matches TRBJ2-5 better. CDR3 length: 12 amino acids. The germline V gene has CDR1 DFQATT and CDR2 SNEGSKA (reference sequence). CDR3 residues: CSGAGARETQYF. The CDR3 nucleotides read TGCAGTGGAGCGGGGGCACGGGAGACCCAGTACTTC.

This clonotype was seen a few times. The gene calls are TRBV9 and TRBJ1-2; D is unresolved. CDR3 length: 13 amino acids. Germline values: CDR1 SGDLS, CDR2 YYNGEE. Trimming pared 0 bases from V and 2 bases from J, leaving 5 bases between. The CDR3 nucleotides read TGTGCCAGCAGCGTAGTGGGAAACTATGGCTACACCTTC. It codes for CASSVVGNYGYTF. Looking up the rest from reference TRBV9 and TRBJ1-2 gives the full variable domain: DSGVTQTPKHLITATGQRVTLRCSPRSGDLSVYWYQQSLDQGLQFLIQYYNGEERAKGNILERFSAQQFPDLHSELNLSSLELGDSALYFCASSVVGNYGYTFGSGTRLTVV.

This clonotype was counted a few times. The V and J genes are TRBV6-1 and TRBJ2-4; TRBD2 agrees at 10 bases. The ends lost 2 bases at V and 7 bases at J; junction bases unmatched: 5. This CDR3 region has 15 residues. Per the germline V gene, CDR1 is MNHNS and CDR2 is SASEGT. The CDR3 loop reads CASSEQAGGPNIQYF. CDR3 nucleotides: TGTGCCAGCAGTGAACAAGCGGGGGGGCCCAACATTCAGTACTTC.